These T cell receptor beta chains were read from a single sample in a study of blood T cell repertoires in COVID-19. Sequencing was performed with immunoSEQ multiplex PCR; in TCRdb, only in-frame clones are kept and a portion is missing. The sample yields under 80,000 clones, approximately 87% seen once. The sequenced sample consisted of peripheral blood. Receptor source: an elderly man in a cohort sampled during active COVID-19. Both conserved end residues are part of each CDR3. D genes are given only for firm matches. Expanded clones get a size class; other rows say once, few or many, or leave the size out.

TGTGCCAGCAGCCAACTAGCGGCCGATGAGCAGTTCTTC	CASSQLAADEQFF	TRBD2	TRBV3-1/TRBV3-2	TRBJ2-1	NA
TGTGCCAGCAGCACCCTCGCGGGCGGGGCAGATACGCAGTATTTT	CASSTLAGGADTQYF	NA	TRBV7-3	TRBJ2-3	NA
TGTGCCAGCAGCTTACGAGGAGAGAGCACTGAAGCTTTCTTT	CASSLRGESTEAFF	NA	TRBV7-8	TRBJ1-1	NA
TGTGCCAGCAGCCCCTATTATTCGAGCGGGGGGACTTACAATGAGCAGTTCTTC	CASSPYYSSGGTYNEQFF	TRBD2	TRBV3-1/TRBV3-2	TRBJ2-1	NA
TGTGCCAGCAGCTGGGCCTCTTTTGGCTACACCTTC	CASSWASFGYTF	NA	TRBV11-2	TRBJ1-2	once
TGTGCCAGCAGCGGACCTCAACTAGTTGGTACGCAGTATTTT	CASSGPQLVGTQYF	NA	TRBV9	TRBJ2-3	NA
TGTGCCAGCAGCTTGGGCTGGCAGGGGAATTCACCCCTCCACTTT	CASSLGWQGNSPLHF	NA	TRBV5-6	TRBJ1-6	NA
TGCAGCGTTTGTCTCAATATAGAAGAGACCCAGTACTTC	CSVCLNIEETQYF	NA	TRBV29-1	TRBJ2-5	NA
TGTGCCAGCAGCTTTGAGACAGGGGGAAATGAGCAGTTCTTC	CASSFETGGNEQFF	TRBD1	TRBV7-2	TRBJ2-1	NA
TGTGCCAGTAGTATAGGGACTAGCGGGCATTACAATGAGCAGTTCTTC	CASSIGTSGHYNEQFF	TRBD2	TRBV19	TRBJ2-1	NA
TGTGCCAGCAGCACAACAGGGGGCTCTAGCACTGAAGCTTTCTTT	CASSTTGGSSTEAFF	TRBD1	TRBV6-5	TRBJ1-1	NA
TGTGCCAGCAGCCTTGGGACAAGCTATGGCTACACCTTC	CASSLGTSYGYTF	NA	TRBV27	TRBJ1-2	NA
TGTGCCATCAGTGAGCAGAAAGAAGAGACCCAGTACTTC	CAISEQKEETQYF	NA	TRBV10-3	TRBJ2-5	NA
TGCGCCAGCAGCTTGAATACTCCAGGGGGCTCGAACACCGGGGAGCTGTTTTTT	CASSLNTPGGSNTGELFF	TRBD1	TRBV5-1	TRBJ2-2	NA
TGTGCCAGCAGACGGACTTTCCCAGGTTCACCCCTCCACTTT	CASRRTFPGSPLHF	NA	TRBV6-5	TRBJ1-6	NA
TGTGCCAGCAGCCCGTTCGATGGCTACACCTTC	CASSPFDGYTF	NA	TRBV7-8	TRBJ1-2	NA
TGTGCCAGCAGTTTGGGAGGGCGCTATGGCTACACCTTC	CASSLGGRYGYTF	NA	TRBV12-3/TRBV12-4	TRBJ1-2	NA
TGTGCCAGCAGCTACTGGACAGGGAGGGATGGAAACACCATATATTTT	CASSYWTGRDGNTIYF	TRBD1	TRBV7-2	TRBJ1-3	few
TGCGCCAGCAGCTTGAGCGGGGCAAACACCGGGGAGCTGTTTTTT	CASSLSGANTGELFF	TRBD2	TRBV5-1	TRBJ2-2	NA
TGCAGCGTCACTAGAGGCGGCGACATTCAGTACTTC	CSVTRGGDIQYF	NA	TRBV29-1	TRBJ2-4	NA
TGTGCCAGCAGCCAAGATGGGACTAGCGGGGGGGCCACGCAGTATTTT	CASSQDGTSGGATQYF	TRBD2	TRBV3-1/TRBV3-2	TRBJ2-3	NA
TGTGCCAGCACCTCGGACAGGGGAAGCAATCAGCCCCAGCATTTT	CASTSDRGSNQPQHF	TRBD1	TRBV2	TRBJ1-5	NA
TGTGCCAGCAGTTACTTCGGGAATGAGCAGTTCTTC	CASSYFGNEQFF	NA	TRBV6-2/TRBV6-3	TRBJ2-1	NA
TGTGCCAGCAGTCCCTCTTCCGGTTTCGGCTACACCTTC	CASSPSSGFGYTF	NA	TRBV27	TRBJ1-2	once
TGTGCCAGCGACCCAATGGGGGCGCTGGGGAAAAACATTCAGTACTTC	CASDPMGALGKNIQYF	NA	TRBV6-6	TRBJ2-4	NA
TGTGCCAGTAGTATCCAAATACCCGGTGGGACAGGGGAAAACTATGGCTACACCTTC	CASSIQIPGGTGENYGYTF	TRBD1	TRBV19	TRBJ1-2	NA
TGTGCCAGCTCAGCCGGGACAGGGAGCATGAACACTGAAGCTTTCTTT	CASSAGTGSMNTEAFF	TRBD1	TRBV18	TRBJ1-1	NA
TGTGCCAGCAGTGAAGCCCGGACAGGGGGCCTCTATGGCTACACCTTC	CASSEARTGGLYGYTF	TRBD1	TRBV2	TRBJ1-2	NA
TGTGCCAGCAGCCGAGCTAGCGGGGGCCGGGAGACCCAGTACTTC	CASSRASGGRETQYF	TRBD2	TRBV7-8	TRBJ2-5	NA
TGTGCCAGTAGTATCGGGCAGGGTGAATCCTACGAGCAGTACTTC	CASSIGQGESYEQYF	NA	TRBV19	TRBJ2-7	NA
TGTGCCAGCAGTTATGGGACAGGGCGTGAAAAACTGTTTTTT	CASSYGTGREKLFF	TRBD1	TRBV6-5	TRBJ1-4	NA
TGTGCCAGCTCACCAACCGGTCACGCGAGGTCGGACACCATATATTTT	CASSPTGHARSDTIYF	NA	TRBV18	TRBJ1-3	NA
TGCGCCAGCAGCTCAGGGACAGCGGAGGGCACTGAAGCTTTCTTT	CASSSGTAEGTEAFF	TRBD1	TRBV5-1	TRBJ1-1	NA
TGTGCCAGCAGCCGACAGGGAAATGGCTACACCTTC	CASSRQGNGYTF	TRBD1	TRBV28	TRBJ1-2	NA
TGTGCCAGCAGCCGTCATTTAGCGGGGGATTACAATGAGCAGTTCTTC	CASSRHLAGDYNEQFF	TRBD2	TRBV7-9	TRBJ2-1	NA
TGTGCCAGTAGTATTGACGCGGAGAACACTGAAGCTTTCTTT	CASSIDAENTEAFF	NA	TRBV19	TRBJ1-1	few
TGTGCCAGCAGCTTAACAAGCCCTGGAAACACCATATATTTT	CASSLTSPGNTIYF	NA	TRBV7-3	TRBJ1-3	NA
TGCAGCGTCGGATTAGGGGGGCGGGAGAACATTCAGTACTTC	CSVGLGGRENIQYF	NA	TRBV29-1	TRBJ2-4	NA
TGTGCCAGCAGTAGATCACTTTCTGAGACCCAGTACTTC	CASSRSLSETQYF	NA	TRBV6-5	TRBJ2-5	NA